These T cell receptor beta chains were read from a single sample in a study of beta chain features in type 1 diabetes. Generated by immunoSEQ multiplex PCR, the TCRdb table keeps only in-frame clones and is missing some. The table lists more than 250,000 clones, about a fifth of them singletons, with 0.028% in the top ten. Specimen: naive CD4+ T cells from blood. Every receptor here comes from a woman aged 40 to 49 with type 1 diabetes. Each CDR3 is given with its conserved first and last residue. Fields, in order: V gene, D gene, clone size, J gene, CDR3 DNA, CDR3 protein. D genes are given only for firm matches. The size of a clone is reported for some rows only, either as once, few or many, or as a class for expanded clones.

V: TRBV19
D: TRBD1
size: few
J: TRBJ1-5
DNA: TGTGCCAGTAGAGACCAGGACAGGAAGGGTAATCAGCCCCAGCATTTT
CDR3: CASRDQDRKGNQPQHF

V: TRBV7-2
D: TRBD2
size: -
J: TRBJ2-2
DNA: TGTGCCAGCAGCTTAGGGCTAGCGGGGAGCGGGGAGCTGTTTTTT
CDR3: CASSLGLAGSGELFF

V: TRBV28
D: TRBD1
size: -
J: TRBJ1-6
DNA: TGTGCCAGCAGTTTCGCGGGAGGGACAGCATCGCCCCTCCACTTT
CDR3: CASSFAGGTASPLHF

V: TRBV7-8
D: -
size: -
J: TRBJ2-5
DNA: TGTGCCAGCAGCTTAGGGATCGGGGAGACCCAGTACTTC
CDR3: CASSLGIGETQYF

V: TRBV15
D: -
size: -
J: TRBJ2-2
DNA: TGTGCCACCAGCAGAGATCAGGGGAACACCGGGGAGCTGTTTTTT
CDR3: CATSRDQGNTGELFF

V: TRBV6-6
D: TRBD2
size: -
J: TRBJ2-2
DNA: TGTGCCAGCACGGCGGGAGGGTTTAACGGGGAGCTGTTTTTT
CDR3: CASTAGGFNGELFF

V: TRBV5-1
D: -
size: -
J: TRBJ2-1
DNA: TGCGCCAGCAGCGCACAGAGTCTTTACAATGAGCAGTTCTTC
CDR3: CASSAQSLYNEQFF

V: TRBV9
D: -
size: -
J: TRBJ1-1
DNA: TGTGCCAGCAGCCCAGGCCCCAACACTGAAGCTTTCTTT
CDR3: CASSPGPNTEAFF

V: TRBV7-2
D: -
size: few
J: TRBJ2-6
DNA: TGTGCCAGCAGCTTACTTTCGGGAGCTGGGGCCAACGTCCTGACTTTC
CDR3: CASSLLSGAGANVLTF

V: TRBV7-2
D: TRBD1
size: -
J: TRBJ2-7
DNA: TGTGCCAGCAGAGGACAGGAGTTAGCCTACGAGCAGTACTTC
CDR3: CASRGQELAYEQYF

V: TRBV15
D: TRBD1
size: -
J: TRBJ1-6
DNA: TGTGCCACCGGGGGACAGAGCTCCTATAATTCACCCCTCCACTTT
CDR3: CATGGQSSYNSPLHF

V: TRBV2
D: -
size: -
J: TRBJ1-1
DNA: TGTGCCAGCAGTGAAGTGGCAGAGGGAGCTTTCTTT
CDR3: CASSEVAEGAFF

V: TRBV18
D: TRBD1
size: -
J: TRBJ1-2
DNA: TGTGCCAGCTCCCCGACAGGGGACCCAAGTGGCTACACCTTC
CDR3: CASSPTGDPSGYTF

V: TRBV28
D: TRBD1
size: few
J: TRBJ2-5
DNA: TGTGCCAGCACCCCTTGGGACAGACAAGAGACCCAGTACTTC
CDR3: CASTPWDRQETQYF

V: TRBV29-1
D: TRBD1
size: -
J: TRBJ2-7
DNA: TGCAGCGTCCACATCGGACAGGGGTTCAACGAGCAGTACTTC
CDR3: CSVHIGQGFNEQYF

V: TRBV29-1
D: TRBD1
size: few
J: TRBJ2-3
DNA: TGCAGCGTTTACCGGACAGGGGGCATAACAGATACGCAGTATTTT
CDR3: CSVYRTGGITDTQYF

V: TRBV19
D: -
size: few
J: TRBJ2-5
DNA: TGTGCCAGTAGTATATCTAGCGTACCGCAAGAGACCCAGTACTTC
CDR3: CASSISSVPQETQYF

V: TRBV18
D: -
size: -
J: TRBJ2-5
DNA: TGTGCCAGCTCACCACCTGGATCAGGGACCCAGTACTTC
CDR3: CASSPPGSGTQYF

V: TRBV11-2
D: TRBD1
size: -
J: TRBJ2-2
DNA: TGTGCCAGCAGCTGGGGACAGCTGAACACCGGGGAGCTGTTTTTT
CDR3: CASSWGQLNTGELFF

V: TRBV5-6
D: TRBD2
size: -
J: TRBJ2-2
DNA: TGTGCCAGCAGCTTTTGGCGGGAGTCGGCCACCGGGGAGCTGTTTTTT
CDR3: CASSFWRESATGELFF

V: TRBV5-1
D: -
size: few
J: TRBJ2-1
DNA: TGCGCCAGCAGCTTGGAGAGCTCCTACAATGAGCAGTTCTTC
CDR3: CASSLESSYNEQFF

V: TRBV4-3
D: TRBD1
size: -
J: TRBJ2-2
DNA: TGCGCCAGCAGCCAACCCGACAGGGACACCGGGGAGCTGTTTTTT
CDR3: CASSQPDRDTGELFF

V: TRBV14
D: -
size: few
J: TRBJ1-6
DNA: TGTGCCAGCACAGACTCCTACGATAATTCACCCCTCCACTTT
CDR3: CASTDSYDNSPLHF

V: TRBV9
D: -
size: few
J: TRBJ1-1
DNA: TGTGCCAGCAGCGTACGGGGAGGAACTGAAGCTTTCTTT
CDR3: CASSVRGGTEAFF

V: TRBV28
D: TRBD1
size: -
J: TRBJ2-7
DNA: TGTGCCAGCAGCCGAACCGGGACAGGGTGGGGCGAGCAGTACTTC
CDR3: CASSRTGTGWGEQYF

V: TRBV28
D: TRBD2
size: -
J: TRBJ2-1
DNA: TGTGCCAGCAACATGGGACTAGCGGGACATGAGCAGTTCTTC
CDR3: CASNMGLAGHEQFF

V: TRBV4-3
D: TRBD2
size: few
J: TRBJ2-1
DNA: TGCGCCAGCAGCCAAGCCGGGACTAGCGGGAGCTCCTACAATGAGCAGTTCTTC
CDR3: CASSQAGTSGSSYNEQFF

V: TRBV5-1
D: -
size: -
J: TRBJ1-1
DNA: TGCGCCAGCAGCTTGGGGCCCAGCGGGAACACTGAAGCTTTCTTT
CDR3: CASSLGPSGNTEAFF

V: TRBV7-9
D: -
size: -
J: TRBJ2-5
DNA: TGTGCCAGCAGCTTGCGCGGGGTGGGGATCCAAGAGACCCAGTACTTC
CDR3: CASSLRGVGIQETQYF

V: TRBV29-1
D: -
size: -
J: TRBJ1-2
DNA: TGCAGCGTCTGGAGGGAGGTAGATGGCTACACCTTC
CDR3: CSVWREVDGYTF

V: TRBV5-4
D: -
size: -
J: TRBJ1-5
DNA: TGTGCCAGCAGCTCAGGAACGGATAGCAATCAGCCCCAGCATTTT
CDR3: CASSSGTDSNQPQHF

V: TRBV2
D: -
size: few
J: TRBJ2-2
DNA: TGTGCCAGCCGCCGGACAGAGAGCACCGGGGAGCTGTTTTTT
CDR3: CASRRTESTGELFF

V: TRBV19
D: -
size: few
J: TRBJ1-5
DNA: TGTGCCAGTAGGGTGACAGAACTGAGCAATCAGCCCCAGCATTTT
CDR3: CASRVTELSNQPQHF

V: TRBV28
D: TRBD2
size: -
J: TRBJ2-1
DNA: TGTGCCATCGGTGTAGCGGGAGCATCTTACAATGAGCAGTTCTTC
CDR3: CAIGVAGASYNEQFF

V: TRBV5-1
D: TRBD2
size: few
J: TRBJ2-1
DNA: TGCGCCAGCAGCTTGTCTGGCGGGAGGGCTTTGGAGGAGCAGTTCTTC
CDR3: CASSLSGGRALEEQFF

V: TRBV7-2
D: -
size: -
J: TRBJ2-7
DNA: TGTGCCAGCAGCCGCAACGGGTACGAGCAGTACTTC
CDR3: CASSRNGYEQYF